A single sample gave rise to the 29 T cell receptor beta chains below, sequenced in a study of blood T cells in healthy people across ages. For the second PCR, which ran for 7 to 11 cycles, a sample-barcoded 5' primer and a J-beta primer mix were used. TCRdb used MiXCR to reprocess the 5' RACE reads, holding one entry per CDR3 protein. The table has over a million distinct CDR3 sequences, around 45% seen once. Sequencing input: blood. These receptor sequences come from a woman aged 55-69 years in good health.

The chain couples TRBV28 to TRBJ2-6; 9 bases line up with TRBD2. The ends lost 6 bases at V and 0 bases at J; junction bases unmatched: 9. This CDR3 is built from 18 residues. Germline values: CDR1 MDHEN, CDR2 SYDVKM. This chain's CDR3 is CASSYYLAGTSGANVLTF. In DNA form, the CDR3 reads TGTGCCAGCAGCTACTACCTAGCGGGGACCTCTGGGGCCAACGTCCTGACTTTC. The complete variable domain, with remaining parts taken from reference TRBV28 and TRBJ2-6, reads DVKVTQSSRYLVKRTGEKVFLECVQDMDHENMFWYRQDPGLGLRLIYFSYDVKMKEKGDIPEGYSVSREKKERFSLILESASTNQTSMYLCASSYYLAGTSGANVLTFGAGSRLTVL.

The rearrangement joins TRBV12-3 or TRBV12-4 to TRBJ2-5; D is unclear. The DNA end is more similar to TRBJ2-7, so the J call may be wrong. The length of the CDR3 is 13 residues. Here the CDR3 reads CASSHGFPYEQYF. CDR3 nucleotides: TGTGCCAGCAGTCACGGATTCCCCTACGAGCAGTACTTC.

This clonotype appeared a few times. The CDR3 region is CASSLGLDVRTQYF. CDR3 DNA: TGTGCCAGCAGCTTAGGGCTGGACGTACGGACCCAGTACTTC. The chain joins TRBV7-9 to TRBJ2-5; D remains ambiguous. There are 14 residues in the CDR3. From germline, CDR1 is SEHNR and CDR2 FQNEAQ (reference sequence). V was trimmed by 1 base and J by 7 bases, leaving 13 bases between them.

This clonotype was found a few times. In DNA form, the CDR3 reads TGTGCCAGCAGTGGGGACACCGCTAACTATGGCTACACCTTC. It specifies CASSGDTANYGYTF. This sequence joins TRBV2 and TRBJ1-2; maybe TRBD1 (6 bases). Trimming took 4 bases from V and 0 from J, leaving 9 bases between them. Germline V gene sequence: CDR1 SNHLY, CDR2 FYNNEI. The CDR3 is 14 residues long. The whole variable domain, remainder taken from reference TRBV2 and TRBJ1-2, is EPEVTQTPSHQVTQMGQEVILRCVPISNHLYFYWYRQILGQKVEFLVSFYNNEISEKSEIFDDQFSVERPDGSNFTLKIRSTKLEDSAMYFCASSGDTANYGYTFGSGTRLTVV.

This clonotype was seen ten or more times. The rearrangement links TRBV29-1 to TRBJ2-5, with 11 positions matching TRBD2. Trimming cost V 1 base and J 7 bases; bases outside gene matches: 14. CDR3 length: 17 amino acids. The V gene's germline CDR1 is SQVTM and CDR2 ANQGSEA. In DNA, the CDR3 is TGCAGCGTTGAAGGGGGCACTAGCGGGAGAGCACTAGGGACCCAGTACTTC. It is translated as CSVEGGTSGRALGTQYF.

This clonotype was picked up a small number of times. The V and J genes are TRBV6-6 and TRBJ2-3; no firm D call. V gave up 7 bases and J gave up 6 bases, with 5 bases separating them. CDR3 size: 10 residues. The germline V gene encodes CDR1 MNHNY and CDR2 SVGAGI (reference sequence). CDR3 in amino acids: CASIGDTQYF. DNA for the CDR3: TGTGCCAGCATCGGGGATACGCAGTATTTT.

The rearrangement links TRBV2 to TRBJ2-1; the D is unclear. The CDR3 has 13 amino acids. Trimming pared 5 bases from V and 9 bases from J, leaving 14 bases between. Germline assignment: CDR1 SNHLY and CDR2 FYNNEI. The CDR3 DNA reads TGTGCCAGCAGTCTGTGGCCTTTTGGTGAGCAGTTCTTC. This encodes CASSLWPFGEQFF. Supplemented by reference TRBV2 and TRBJ2-1, the full variable domain reads EPEVTQTPSHQVTQMGQEVILRCVPISNHLYFYWYRQILGQKVEFLVSFYNNEISEKSEIFDDQFSVERPDGSNFTLKIRSTKLEDSAMYFCASSLWPFGEQFFGPGTRLTVL.

A word on this clonotype: Just one base apart from a much larger clone, this may be a read error. This chain uses TRBV18 with TRBJ2-6; D not certain. This CDR3 is 16 amino acids long. The germline gives CDR1 KGHSH, CDR2 LQKENI. CDR3: CAGSLSFMAGANVLTF. As DNA, the CDR3 is TGTGCCGGCTCACTATCCTTTATGGCTGGGGCCAACGTCCTGACTTTC.

This chain connects TRBV21-1 to TRBJ1-5; whether TRBD1, the table's D call, matches the DNA was not checked. TRBV21-1 is recorded as a pseudogene. The CDR3 has 15 amino acids. As DNA, the CDR3 is TGTGCCAGCAGCACCCGGGGAGGTCACAATCAGCCCCAGCATTTT. This sequence encodes CASSTRGGHNQPQHF.

This clonotype was picked up many times. The chain recombines TRBV15 with TRBJ2-3; the D is unclear. This CDR3 has 14 amino acids. Trimming removed 0 bases from V and 3 bases from J, with 7 bases in between. In germline, CDR1 is LNHNV, CDR2 YYDKDF (reference sequence). The CDR3 coding sequence is TGTGCCACCAGCAGAGATCACGGAACAGATACGCAGTATTTT. This translates into CATSRDHGTDTQYF.

The CDR3 DNA reads as TGTGCCAGCAGTTACGAGGGCACAGATACGCAGTATTTT. Translating it yields CASSYEGTDTQYF. V and J are TRBV28 and TRBJ2-3; D not certain. The CDR3 totals 13 residues. The V and J ends lost 4 bases and 1 base respectively, with 6 bases between them. The germline V gene encodes CDR1 MDHEN and CDR2 SYDVKM. The whole variable domain, remainder taken from reference TRBV28 and TRBJ2-3, is DVKVTQSSRYLVKRTGEKVFLECVQDMDHENMFWYRQDPGLGLRLIYFSYDVKMKEKGDIPEGYSVSREKKERFSLILESASTNQTSMYLCASSYEGTDTQYFGPGTRLTVL.

This clonotype was recorded once. The genes are TRBV5-1 and TRBJ2-1; tentatively, D is TRBD2 (5 bases). The V end was cut by 0 bases, the J end by 5 bases, with 21 bases between. Germline V lookup: CDR1 SGHRS, CDR2 YFSETQ. This CDR3 has 18 amino acids. The CDR3 is CASSLVVSAQKVHNEQFF. DNA of the CDR3: TGCGCCAGCAGCTTGGTGGTTAGCGCCCAAAAGGTCCACAATGAGCAGTTCTTC.

The chain carries TRBV5-1 and TRBJ1-6; D gene ambiguous. V lost 3 bases, J lost 6 bases, and 10 bases lay in between. Germline V lookup: CDR1 SGHRS, CDR2 YFSETQ. This CDR3 is 14 amino acids long. This CDR3 is CASSSPGLNSPLHF. CDR3 DNA: TGCGCCAGCAGCTCTCCTGGCCTTAATTCACCCCTCCACTTT.

The rearrangement links TRBV7-9 to TRBJ2-7; 9 positions agree with TRBD1. V lost 1 base and J lost 5; bases outside the gene matches: 3. The CDR3 spans 14 residues. The germline V gene encodes CDR1 SEHNR and CDR2 FQNEAQ (reference sequence). The chain's CDR3 is CASSLEGQGHEQYF. CDR3 sequence (DNA): TGTGCCAGCAGCTTAGAGGGACAGGGCCACGAGCAGTACTTC.

The J gene is TRBJ2-4, the V gene TRBV5-1, with D unresolved. The germline gives CDR1 SGHRS, CDR2 YFSETQ. The CDR3 runs 14 residues. V lost 0 bases and J lost 6, with 10 bases in between. For the CDR3, the DNA is TGCGCCAGCAGCTTGGCTCTAGAGAGAAACATTCAGTACTTC. The encoded protein is CASSLALERNIQYF. The full variable domain, rest sourced from reference TRBV5-1 and TRBJ2-4, is KAGVTQTPRYLIKTRGQQVTLSCSPISGHRSVSWYQQTPGQGLQFLFEYFSETQRNKGNFPGRFSGRQFSNSRSEMNVSTLELGDSALYLCASSLALERNIQYFGAGTRLSVL.

The rearrangement uses TRBV12-3 or TRBV12-4 and TRBJ2-1; 7 positions match TRBD2. The CDR3 covers 15 residues. V was clipped by 2 bases and J by 5 bases; unmatched bases: 6. Here the CDR3 reads CASSLRAGINNEQFF. The CDR3 nucleotides read TGTGCCAGCAGTTTACGAGCGGGAATTAACAATGAGCAGTTCTTC.

This clonotype showed up many times. The rearrangement links TRBV9 to TRBJ2-3; 9 nucleotides line up with TRBD2. This CDR3 region has 16 residues. Germline CDR1 is SGDLS and CDR2 is YYNGEE. V shed 4 bases and J 2 bases; nucleotides not matched to a gene: 8. CDR3: CASSHEAGGPTDTQYF. As DNA, the CDR3 is TGTGCCAGCAGCCACGAGGCGGGAGGGCCCACAGATACGCAGTATTTT.

The chain recombines TRBV7-9 with TRBJ2-1; 8 nucleotides align to TRBD2. Germline values: CDR1 SEHNR, CDR2 FQNEAQ (reference sequence). This CDR3 has 15 residues. The V segment lost 3 bases and the J segment 8 bases; nucleotides outside the gene matches: 9. Here the CDR3 reads CASSLGRAGADEQFF. The CDR3, as DNA: TGTGCCAGCAGCTTGGGACGAGCGGGAGCCGATGAGCAGTTCTTC.

The table lists this clonotype with a few counts. The chain couples TRBV4-1 to TRBJ2-7, with TRBD2 identical over 11 bases. This CDR3 contains 16 residues. From germline, CDR1 is MGHRA and CDR2 YSYEKL. After removal of 1 base from V and 3 bases from J, the junction contained 5 bases not matched to a gene. CDR3 sequence reads: CASSQGPGTSGYEQYF. In nucleotides, the CDR3 is TGCGCCAGCAGCCAAGGCCCCGGGACTAGCGGCTACGAGCAGTACTTC.

This clonotype was observed a handful of times. V gene TRBV29-1 combines with J gene TRBJ2-4; D gene unclear. The DNA end is a closer match to TRBJ2-5, so the J assignment may be wrong. The CDR3 is 14 amino acids. The germline V gene encodes CDR1 SQVTM and CDR2 ANQGSEA. For the CDR3, the DNA is TGCAGCGTTGAAGATGTACGGCGTAAAGAGACCCAGTACTTC. Its translation is CSVEDVRRKETQYF.

The chain is built from TRBV20-1 and TRBJ2-7, with D unclear. The length of the CDR3 is 13 residues. Germline V gene data show CDR1 as DFQATT and CDR2 as SNEGSKA (reference sequence). V was pared by 3 bases and J by 0 bases, with 9 bases between. The CDR3 loop is CSARPASSYEQYF. DNA for the CDR3: TGCAGTGCTAGGCCAGCGAGCTCCTACGAGCAGTACTTC.

This clonotype occurred a few times. The rearrangement joins TRBV2 to TRBJ2-1; TRBD2 matches 8 bases. Trimming removed 3 bases from V and 5 bases from J; junction bases left unmatched: 9. The CDR3 length is 16 residues. The germline V gene has CDR1 SNHLY and CDR2 FYNNEI. CDR3 sequence: CASSDPTSGINNEQFF. The CDR3 DNA follows: TGTGCCAGCAGTGATCCAACTAGCGGAATAAACAATGAGCAGTTCTTC.

This clonotype was detected once. The chain uses TRBV6-2 or TRBV6-3 and TRBJ2-1, with 11 nucleotides matching TRBD2. The CDR3 is 15 residues long. Germline CDR1 and CDR2: MNHEY and SVGEGT. The J segment lost 5 bases and the V segment lost 2 bases, leaving 2 bases of the junction unmatched. CDR3 amino acids: CASSYGTSGHNEQFF. The CDR3 DNA follows: TGTGCCAGCAGTTACGGGACTAGCGGCCACAATGAGCAGTTCTTC.

This clonotype was seen a few times. J is TRBJ2-7 and V is TRBV18, with D maybe TRBD1 (5 bases). In germline, CDR1 is KGHSH, CDR2 LQKENI. V was trimmed by 3 bases and J by 4 bases, leaving 22 bases between them. The CDR3 extends over 17 amino acids. This CDR3 is CASSPRGVGQARYEQYF. CDR3 nucleotides: TGTGCCAGCTCACCGAGAGGCGTGGGGCAGGCACGGTACGAGCAGTACTTC.

Comment on this clonotype: This may arise from a read error, as a much more abundant clone is one base away. This sequence joins TRBV5-1 and TRBJ2-3; TRBD2 aligns across 7 bases. This CDR3 region has 14 residues. CDR1 and CDR2 (germline): SGHRS, YFSETQ. V dropped 4 bases and J dropped 3; count of bases not matched to a gene: 5. CDR3 DNA sequence: TGCGCCAGCAGCGTGGTACTAGCGACAGATACGCAGTATTTT. It yields the protein CASSVVLATDTQYF.

V usage is TRBV20-1 and J usage is TRBJ1-6; D might be TRBD1 (6 bases). The CDR3 has 18 amino acids. The germline V and J ends were trimmed by 5 bases and 1 base, with 21 bases remaining between them. Germline CDR1 reads DFQATT; CDR2 reads SNEGSKA (reference sequence). CDR3 in amino acids: CSARLGRRGQSYNSPLHF. The CDR3 DNA sequence: TGCAGTGCTCGATTGGGGAGACGGGGGCAGTCCTATAATTCACCCCTCCACTTT.

The genes are TRBV7-9 and TRBJ2-3; D is tentatively TRBD1 or TRBD2 (5 bases each). The CDR3 is made up of 16 amino acids. V dropped 4 bases and J dropped 2 bases, with 16 bases sitting between them. In germline, CDR1 is SEHNR, CDR2 FQNEAQ (reference sequence). Written as DNA, the CDR3 is TGTGCCAGCAGCTCTAGTCGGGGCAGTCCCACAGATACGCAGTATTTT. It translates to CASSSSRGSPTDTQYF. The entire variable domain, with the rest obtained from reference TRBV7-9 and TRBJ2-3, is as follows: DTGVSQNPRHKITKRGQNVTFRCDPISEHNRLYWYRQTLGQGPEFLTYFQNEAQLEKSRLLSDRFSAERPKGSFSTLEIQRTEQGDSAMYLCASSSSRGSPTDTQYFGPGTRLTVL.

This chain connects TRBV15 to TRBJ2-7; D remains unclear. The V end lost 0 bases, the J end lost 7 bases, and 19 bases lay between the germline ends. CDR3 length: 16 residues. CDR1 and CDR2 from the germline V gene are LNHNV and YYDKDF (reference sequence). The DNA for the CDR3 is TGTGCCACCAGCAGAGATGGTAAGATCTCCTACAATGAGCAGTACTTC. Residues: CATSRDGKISYNEQYF.

This clonotype has a count of ten or more. The chain links TRBV7-2 to TRBJ1-5; 8 nucleotides agree with TRBD1. V was pared by 3 bases and J by 2 bases, with 3 bases of the junction left unmatched. CDR3 length: 15 amino acids. Germline CDR1 is SGHTA and CDR2 is FQGNSA. The CDR3 protein is CASSFGQGRNQPQHF. The CDR3 DNA sequence: TGTGCCAGCAGCTTCGGACAGGGTCGCAATCAGCCCCAGCATTTT.